The 27 T cell receptor beta chains listed next were all sequenced from one sample in a study of Ad26.COV2.S vaccination and SARS-CoV-2 variants. TCRdb's copy holds only in-frame clones and misses some; the assay was immunoSEQ multiplex PCR. Of 400,000 to 450,000 clones listed, about 93% were seen once; the top ten hold over 9%. Treatment: some 19 received Ad26.COV2.S at low or high dose, single or two shots; about 5 received placebo; per-sample allocation not given. After the first vaccine or placebo injection, samples were drawn on day 63. Sequenced material: peripheral blood, taken in a trial of Ad26.COV2.S vaccine versus placebo. These receptors originate from a person between 18 and 65 years old who received the Ad26.COV2.S COVID-19 vaccine or a placebo.

The chain uses TRBV5-1 and TRBJ2-7; TRBD2 agrees at 16 bases. Trimming took 4 bases from V and 7 from J; bases not matched to a gene: 5. The CDR3 covers 15 residues. Germline CDR1 is SGHRS and CDR2 is YFSETQ. The CDR3 nucleotides are TGCGCCAGCAGCACGGGGACTAGCGGGAGGGTTGAGCAGTACTTC. It yields the protein CASSTGTSGRVEQYF.

This clone was recorded a few times. The rearrangement links TRBV18 to TRBJ2-7; 10 bases match TRBD1. Per germline, CDR1 KGHSH and CDR2 LQKENI. This CDR3 contains 16 residues. J gave up 0 bases and V 4 bases, and 6 bases lay outside the gene matches. CDR3: CASSLGQGGGSYEQYF. The DNA of the CDR3 is TGTGCCAGCTCACTTGGACAGGGGGGTGGCTCCTACGAGCAGTACTTC. Variable domain in full (rest from reference TRBV18 and TRBJ2-7): NAGVMQNPRHLVRRRGQEARLRCSPMKGHSHVYWYRQLPEEGLKFMVYLQKENIIDESGMPKERFSAEFPKEGPSILRIQQVVRGDSAAYFCASSLGQGGGSYEQYFGPGTRLTVT.

The chain recombines TRBV27 with TRBJ2-7, with D possibly called TRBD1 or TRBD2 (6 bases each). The V gene's germline CDR1 is MNHEY and CDR2 SMNVEV (reference sequence). V lost 4 bases and J 7 bases, leaving 11 bases between the germline ends. This CDR3 has 12 residues. In DNA, the CDR3 is TGTGCCAGCAGTTCGACAGGAGGGGAGCAGTACTTC. Translation: CASSSTGGEQYF.

V usage is TRBV5-1 and J usage is TRBJ2-7, with 11 bases aligning to TRBD1. Germline V CDR1 and CDR2: SGHRS, YFSETQ. The CDR3 runs to 17 residues. With 5 bases clipped from V and 3 bases from J, the junction kept 13 bases outside the gene matches. DNA of the CDR3: TGCGCCAGCAGACAAGGACAGGGGGCCTTTACACTCTACGAGCAGTACTTC. This gives the protein CASRQGQGAFTLYEQYF. Full variable domain (rest looked up from reference TRBV5-1 and TRBJ2-7): KAGVTQTPRYLIKTRGQQVTLSCSPISGHRSVSWYQQTPGQGLQFLFEYFSETQRNKGNFPGRFSGRQFSNSRSEMNVSTLELGDSALYLCASRQGQGAFTLYEQYFGPGTRLTVT.

The CDR3 reads CASGSLAGGVYTGELFF. As DNA, the CDR3 is TGTGCCAGCGGGTCCCTAGCGGGAGGGGTGTACACCGGGGAGCTGTTTTTT. The chain employs TRBV19 and TRBJ2-2; 12 bases map to TRBD2. CDR3 length: 17 amino acids. Germline trimming cut 9 bases from V and 3 bases from J; bases unmatched to any gene: 11. Germline V gene sequence: CDR1 LNHDA, CDR2 SQIVND (reference sequence).

V gene TRBV2 combines with J gene TRBJ2-7, with D perhaps being TRBD1 or TRBD2 (5 bases each). The CDR3 is 13 residues long. With 6 bases removed from V and 3 bases from J, the gap between germline ends came to 12 bases. The germline V gene encodes CDR1 SNHLY and CDR2 FYNNEI. The chain's CDR3 is CASRPGTLYEQYF. The CDR3 bases are TGTGCCAGCAGACCCGGGACCCTCTACGAGCAGTACTTC.

The CDR3 nucleotides are TGTGCCAGCAGCACCCCGGGACTAGCGGGAGTGGCCCGCAATGAGCAGTTCTTC. It is translated as CASSTPGLAGVARNEQFF. The chain links TRBV7-2 to TRBJ2-1; 14 bases line up with TRBD2. This CDR3 has 18 amino acids. V shed 5 bases, J shed 6 bases, and the junction held 12 bases outside the gene matches. The germline V gene encodes CDR1 SGHTA and CDR2 FQGNSA.

This clone has just a few counts. The chain couples TRBV5-1 to TRBJ1-2, with a weak D call TRBD1 (6 bases). This CDR3 comprises 15 residues. Germline lookup yields CDR1 SGHRS and CDR2 YFSETQ. Between the trimmed V and J ends, which lost 7 bases and 0 bases, there was a span of 16 bases. The CDR3 here is CASSREGEPNYGYTF. DNA for the CDR3: TGCGCCAGCTCTCGGGAGGGGGAGCCTAACTATGGCTACACCTTC.

V is TRBV7-3 and J is TRBJ2-3; 11 nucleotides agree with TRBD2. This CDR3 spans 18 amino acids. Per the germline V gene, CDR1 is SGHTA and CDR2 is FQGTGA. V dropped 5 bases and J dropped 2; count of bases not matched to a gene: 12. DNA for the CDR3: TGTGCCAGCAGCGCGTCGACTAGCGGGAATTCCGTCACAGATACGCAGTATTTT. Translating it yields CASSASTSGNSVTDTQYF.

The chain recombines TRBV5-1 with TRBJ2-7, with a possible D match to TRBD2 (6 bases). V was clipped by 0 bases and J by 5 bases, with 12 bases between them. CDR3 size: 14 residues. CDR1 and CDR2 from the germline V gene are SGHRS and YFSETQ. CDR3 loop: CASSLGLVGNEQYF. For the CDR3, the DNA is TGCGCCAGCAGCTTGGGACTAGTTGGAAACGAGCAGTACTTC. Combining the CDR3 with reference TRBV5-1 and TRBJ2-7 gives the whole variable domain KAGVTQTPRYLIKTRGQQVTLSCSPISGHRSVSWYQQTPGQGLQFLFEYFSETQRNKGNFPGRFSGRQFSNSRSEMNVSTLELGDSALYLCASSLGLVGNEQYFGPGTRLTVT.

Concerning this clone itself: At one of its ends the junction is not consistent with the germline gene, which may arise from a read error. The rearrangement uses TRBV7-9 and TRBJ2-2, with D possibly called TRBD1 or TRBD2 (6 bases each). There are 14 residues in the CDR3. Germline V CDR1 and CDR2: SEHNR, FQNEAQ (reference sequence). CDR3 in DNA: TGTGCCAGCAGCTTAGGTTCGCTGAGGGGGGAGCTGCTTTTT. Translation gives CASSLGSLRGELLF.

The gene calls are TRBV24-1 and TRBJ2-1; D unclear. Germline CDR1 KGHDR, CDR2 SFDVKD. Trimming removed 6 bases at V and 7 bases at J, with 18 bases between. The CDR3 contains 15 residues. This CDR3 is CATSRVLAPDNEQFF. The CDR3 nucleotides read TGTGCCACCAGTCGGGTACTGGCCCCGGATAATGAGCAGTTCTTC.

The genes are TRBV7-9 and TRBJ1-6; 7 bases are shared with TRBD1. After removal of 7 bases from V and 8 bases from J, the junction contained 8 bases not matched to a gene. CDR3 size: 14 residues. CDR1 and CDR2 from the germline V gene are SEHNR and FQNEAQ (reference sequence). CDR3 sequence: CASNHRGLDSPLHF. DNA for the CDR3: TGTGCCAGCAACCACAGGGGTTTAGATTCACCCCTCCACTTT.

The gene calls are TRBV6-5 and TRBJ1-2; D unclear. V was trimmed by 6 bases and J by 2 bases, leaving 16 bases between them. This CDR3 is built from 15 residues. Germline V gives CDR1 MNHEY, CDR2 SVGAGI. CDR3 bases: TGTGCCAGCAGCCTTTTTACAACGGGGAACTATGGCTACACCTTC. The encoded protein is CASSLFTTGNYGYTF.

The gene calls are TRBV27 and TRBJ1-1; D is uncertain. Germline V gene data show CDR1 as MNHEY and CDR2 as SMNVEV (reference sequence). The CDR3 runs 14 residues. Trimming stripped 4 bases from V and 1 base from J, with 10 bases between. CDR3 residues: CASSSANPNTEAFF. The DNA of the CDR3 is TGTGCCAGCAGTTCCGCAAATCCGAACACTGAAGCTTTCTTT.

The V gene is TRBV30, the J gene TRBJ2-7, with D possibly matching TRBD2 (5 bases). Germline V CDR1 and CDR2: GTSNPN, SVGIG (reference sequence). Trimming removed 2 bases at V and 6 bases at J, with 14 bases between. The CDR3 covers 13 residues. The CDR3: CAWSTFSGGEQYF. The CDR3, as DNA: TGTGCCTGGAGTACCTTCTCCGGAGGCGAGCAGTACTTC.

V and J are TRBV7-9 and TRBJ1-1; D perhaps matches TRBD1 (6 bases). The germline V gene encodes CDR1 SEHNR and CDR2 FQNEAQ (reference sequence). The CDR3 has 15 amino acids. V shed 4 bases and J shed 3 bases, with 15 bases lying between them. The CDR3 here is CASSSQQGLYTEAFF. The DNA of the CDR3 is TGTGCCAGCAGCTCCCAGCAGGGGTTGTACACTGAAGCTTTCTTT.

V is TRBV14 and J is TRBJ2-7; D is undetermined. Trimming stripped 0 bases from V and 3 bases from J, with 9 bases between. CDR3 length: 14 amino acids. CDR1 and CDR2 (germline): SGHDN, FVKESK. CDR3: CASSQESAVYEQYF. The DNA for the CDR3 is TGTGCCAGCAGCCAAGAAAGCGCCGTCTACGAGCAGTACTTC.

This sequence joins TRBV4-3 and TRBJ1-1; 7 nucleotides line up with TRBD1. In germline, CDR1 is LGHNA, CDR2 YSLEER. Unmatched junction bases numbered 4, after V lost 4 bases and J lost 5 bases. There are 13 residues in the CDR3. CDR3 bases: TGCGCCAGCAGCCCCGCACAGGGGACTGAAGCTTTCTTT. The encoded protein is CASSPAQGTEAFF.

This clone has just a few counts. The chain uses TRBV7-2 and TRBJ1-1; no reliable D call. Germline V gene sequence: CDR1 SGHTA, CDR2 FQGNSA. Trimming left V 6 bases short and J 5 bases short, with 13 bases between. This CDR3 spans 13 amino acids. The chain's CDR3 is CASSGHVITEAFF. The CDR3 DNA reads as TGTGCCAGCAGTGGCCATGTGATTACTGAAGCTTTCTTT.

The chain recombines TRBV7-2 with TRBJ2-7; 7 nucleotides match TRBD2. V was pared by 0 bases and J by 5 bases, with 4 bases of the junction left unmatched. The germline V gene encodes CDR1 SGHTA and CDR2 FQGNSA. The CDR3 has 14 amino acids. CDR3 amino acids: CASSLAGGSHEQYF. The CDR3, as DNA: TGTGCCAGCAGCTTAGCGGGAGGGAGCCACGAGCAGTACTTC. Full variable domain (missing parts from reference TRBV7-2 and TRBJ2-7): GAGVSQSPSNKVTEKGKDVELRCDPISGHTALYWYRQSLGQGLEFLIYFQGNSAPDKSGLPSDRFSAERTGGSVSTLTIQRTQQEDSAVYLCASSLAGGSHEQYFGPGTRLTVT.

V usage is TRBV18 and J usage is TRBJ1-3; D gene unclear. The CDR3 has 14 amino acids. V lost 2 bases, J lost 2 bases, and 7 bases lay in between. Germline values: CDR1 KGHSH, CDR2 LQKENI. The CDR3 spells CASSPLSAGNTIYF. The CDR3 DNA is TGTGCCAGCTCACCATTATCGGCTGGAAACACCATATATTTT. Full variable domain (outside the CDR3, taken from reference TRBV18 and TRBJ1-3): NAGVMQNPRHLVRRRGQEARLRCSPMKGHSHVYWYRQLPEEGLKFMVYLQKENIIDESGMPKERFSAEFPKEGPSILRIQQVVRGDSAAYFCASSPLSAGNTIYFGEGSWLTVV.

J is TRBJ1-5 and V is TRBV5-5, with D unresolved. The germline V gene has CDR1 SGHKS and CDR2 YYEKEE (reference sequence). Trimming shortened V by 1 base and J by 0 bases, and 8 bases separated the two germline ends. CDR3 length: 15 residues. Written as DNA, the CDR3 is TGTGCCAGCAGCTTGTGGGGATATAGCAATCAGCCCCAGCATTTT. Protein: CASSLWGYSNQPQHF.

This clone has more than one count but fewer than ten. The chain is built from TRBV28 and TRBJ2-7; 8 bases are shared with TRBD1. This CDR3 comprises 16 residues. The germline CDR1 and CDR2 sequences are MDHEN and SYDVKM. V shed 4 bases and J 1 base; nucleotides not matched to a gene: 9. CDR3 sequence: CASSYTPGTGSYEQYF. The CDR3 DNA sequence: TGTGCCAGCAGTTACACTCCCGGGACAGGATCCTACGAGCAGTACTTC. The full variable domain, its missing parts supplied by reference TRBV28 and TRBJ2-7, is DVKVTQSSRYLVKRTGEKVFLECVQDMDHENMFWYRQDPGLGLRLIYFSYDVKMKEKGDIPEGYSVSREKKERFSLILESASTNQTSMYLCASSYTPGTGSYEQYFGPGTRLTVT.

This chain uses TRBV9 with TRBJ2-7; no reliable D call. This CDR3 has 14 amino acids. Trimming removed 0 bases at V and 6 bases at J, with 13 bases between. The V gene's germline CDR1 is SGDLS and CDR2 YYNGEE. The CDR3 DNA reads as TGTGCCAGCAGCGTAGGTAATAGCTTCGGCGAGCAGTACTTC. This sequence encodes CASSVGNSFGEQYF.

The J gene is TRBJ2-7, the V gene TRBV19; a weak D match, TRBD2 (6 bases). The germline V and J ends were trimmed by 1 base and 9 bases, with 13 bases remaining between them. This CDR3 is 13 amino acids long. CDR1 LNHDA and CDR2 SQIVND come from the germline V gene (reference sequence). DNA of the CDR3: TGTGCCAGTAGTATAGGAGCTAGCGCGGGGCAGTACTTC. Translated, it gives CASSIGASAGQYF.

V usage is TRBV5-1 and J usage is TRBJ2-5, with 9 bases that match TRBD2. From germline, CDR1 is SGHRS and CDR2 YFSETQ. Unmatched junction bases numbered 7, after V lost 4 bases and J lost 3 bases. CDR3 length equals 15 residues. The CDR3 reads CASSPYVAGEETQYF. CDR3 sequence (DNA): TGCGCCAGCAGCCCCTATGTAGCGGGAGAAGAGACCCAGTACTTC.